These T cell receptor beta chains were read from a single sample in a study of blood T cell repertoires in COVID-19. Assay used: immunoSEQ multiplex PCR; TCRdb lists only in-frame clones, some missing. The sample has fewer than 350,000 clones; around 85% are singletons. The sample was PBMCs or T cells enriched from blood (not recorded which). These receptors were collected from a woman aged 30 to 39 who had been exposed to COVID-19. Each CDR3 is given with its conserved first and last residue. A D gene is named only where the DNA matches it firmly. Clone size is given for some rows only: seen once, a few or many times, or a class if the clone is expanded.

TGTGCCAGTAAGGACAGGGGAGTAACTGAAGCTTTCTTT	CASKDRGVTEAFF	NA	TRBD1	TRBV19	TRBJ1-1
TGTGCCAGCAGCCCCACTAGCGGGGCCTACAATGAGCAGTTCTTC	CASSPTSGAYNEQFF	NA	TRBD2	TRBV7-3	TRBJ2-1
TGTGCCAGCAGCGTAGGACAGGGCGGGACCGGGGAGCTGTTTTTT	CASSVGQGGTGELFF	NA	TRBD1	TRBV9	TRBJ2-2
TGCGCCAGCAGCTCCGGGACTAGCGTCACAGATACGCAGTATTTT	CASSSGTSVTDTQYF	NA	TRBD2	TRBV5-1	TRBJ2-3
TGTGCCAGCAGCGATGGAGTGCAGTACTTC	CASSDGVQYF	NA	NA	TRBV3-1/TRBV3-2	TRBJ2-7
TGTGCCAGCAGTGGACGACTAGCGGGAGCCTACGAGCAGTACTTC	CASSGRLAGAYEQYF	NA	TRBD2	TRBV2	TRBJ2-7
TGTGCCAGCAGTTTATTGCGGGCTGCTTTCTTT	CASSLLRAAFF	NA	NA	TRBV28	TRBJ1-1
TGTGCCAGCAGCTCTAGGTCGGCAGTCACTGAAGCTTTCTTT	CASSSRSAVTEAFF	NA	NA	TRBV13	TRBJ1-1
TGTGCCAGCAGCCAGAGGACTAGCGGGCAAAGCTCCTACGAGCAGTACTTC	CASSQRTSGQSSYEQYF	NA	TRBD2	TRBV3-1/TRBV3-2	TRBJ2-7
TGTGCCAGCAGTACGCGGACAGGCGAGAGCTCCTATAATTCACCCCTCCACTTT	CASSTRTGESSYNSPLHF	once	TRBD1	TRBV27	TRBJ1-6
TGTGCCAGCTCACCCCTCCTCGATTTCAGCGCAGATACGCAGTATTTT	CASSPLLDFSADTQYF	NA	NA	TRBV18	TRBJ2-3
TGTGCCAGCAGCTCCCTCCGACGGGACAGGGTTGGCTACACCTTC	CASSSLRRDRVGYTF	NA	TRBD1	TRBV11-2	TRBJ1-2
TGTGCCAGCAGCGTAGCTCCGGGAGGGCCGGGGAATGAGCAGTTCTTC	CASSVAPGGPGNEQFF	NA	TRBD2	TRBV9	TRBJ2-1
TGCGCCAGCAGTGAGCCGTCACAGGGGAAGTATAATTCACCCCTCCACTTT	CASSEPSQGKYNSPLHF	NA	TRBD1	TRBV10-2	TRBJ1-6
TGTGCCAGCAGTTACTCGAGTGTCAGGGAAGAGACCCAGTACTTC	CASSYSSVREETQYF	NA	NA	TRBV6-6	TRBJ2-5
TGCGCCAGCAGCCAAGATCCGAGGGAATACTGGGGCAATGAGCAGTTCTTC	CASSQDPREYWGNEQFF	once	NA	TRBV4-1	TRBJ2-1
TGTGCCAGCAGTAACAGGGGCGCTGGCTACACCTTC	CASSNRGAGYTF	once	NA	TRBV21-1	TRBJ1-2
TGTGCCAGTAGTGGTCGGACAGGGGGAAGCGAGACCCAGTACTTC	CASSGRTGGSETQYF	NA	TRBD1	TRBV19	TRBJ2-5
TGTGCCAGCAGCCAGTCTGCAACTAATGAAAAACTGTTTTTT	CASSQSATNEKLFF	once	NA	TRBV3-1/TRBV3-2	TRBJ1-4
TGTGCCAGCAGCTTAATGCCAGGGACGAACACCGGGGAGCTGTTTTTT	CASSLMPGTNTGELFF	once	NA	TRBV7-6	TRBJ2-2
TGTGCCACCCGCATCCGGGACAAGAACTCACCCCTCCACTTT	CATRIRDKNSPLHF	few	NA	TRBV10-3	TRBJ1-6
TGTGCCAGCAGTTTTAGAGGGAGGGGTAGCACAGATACGCAGTATTTT	CASSFRGRGSTDTQYF	once	TRBD2	TRBV27	TRBJ2-3
TGTGCCAGCAGTCACCAATCTGACAGGGGGCTTGGGGCCGGGGAGCTGTTTTTT	CASSHQSDRGLGAGELFF	NA	TRBD1	TRBV6-6	TRBJ2-2
TGTGCCAGCAGTGACCCGACAGGGAGCTATGGCTACACCTTC	CASSDPTGSYGYTF	NA	TRBD1	TRBV6-4	TRBJ1-2
TGTGCCAGCAGTTTAGAGGCCCCGTTCTATGGCTACACCTTC	CASSLEAPFYGYTF	NA	NA	TRBV28	TRBJ1-2
TGTGCCAGCAGCCAATCTCCAGGGCTGGGTGGCTACACCTTC	CASSQSPGLGGYTF	NA	NA	TRBV16	TRBJ1-2
TGTGCCAGCAGCCCCCAATTAGCGGGGGTCAACAATGAGCAGTTCTTC	CASSPQLAGVNNEQFF	NA	TRBD2	TRBV7-6	TRBJ2-1
TGTGCCACCCAGCCGACAGTTCCTATCTCTGGAAACACCATATATTTT	CATQPTVPISGNTIYF	NA	NA	TRBV19	TRBJ1-3
TGTGCCAGCGGTCCGAGGGAACGGCTCTATGGCTACACCTTC	CASGPRERLYGYTF	NA	NA	TRBV2	TRBJ1-2
TGTGCCAGCAGAAACAGGGGGATTTCCTCCTACAATGAGCAGTTCTTC	CASRNRGISSYNEQFF	NA	TRBD1	TRBV28	TRBJ2-1
TGTGCCAGCAGCCCCCTGGGCCAACTAGTAGGAACCTACGAGCAGTACTTC	CASSPLGQLVGTYEQYF	few	NA	TRBV6-2/TRBV6-3	TRBJ2-7
TGTGCCAGCTCACCATCGGGCATCAGGAGGAATGAAAAACTGTTTTTT	CASSPSGIRRNEKLFF	NA	NA	TRBV18	TRBJ1-4
TGTGCCAGCAGCTCCGAGGGACTAGCAGCCTACGAGCAGTACTTC	CASSSEGLAAYEQYF	NA	TRBD2	TRBV28	TRBJ2-7
TGTGCCATCAGTGAGACTAGCGGGCGCTACAATGAGCAGTTCTTC	CAISETSGRYNEQFF	NA	TRBD2	TRBV10-3	TRBJ2-1
TGTGCCAGCAGTGAAGAGGACTTTCGGACCCAGTACTTC	CASSEEDFRTQYF	NA	NA	TRBV6-1	TRBJ2-5
TGTGCCAGCTCACCACCGGGGCTCGGCGGCAATCAGCCCCAGCATTTT	CASSPPGLGGNQPQHF	NA	NA	TRBV18	TRBJ1-5
TGTGCCAGCAGCCGTCGACAGGTTTTTGATTCACCCCTCCACTTT	CASSRRQVFDSPLHF	NA	NA	TRBV5-8	TRBJ1-6
TGTGCCAGCTCACCACCGAGGGGGGAGACCCAGTACTTC	CASSPPRGETQYF	NA	NA	TRBV18	TRBJ2-5
TGTGCCAGCAGCCAGGGTTGGGAGCAGAGCCTCTATGGCTACACCTTC	CASSQGWEQSLYGYTF	many	NA	TRBV3-1/TRBV3-2	TRBJ1-2
TGTGCCAGCAGTTACTCAATGGACAGCTCGGGCACCGGGGAGCTGTTTTTT	CASSYSMDSSGTGELFF	few	NA	TRBV6-2/TRBV6-3	TRBJ2-2
TGTGCCAGCAGCAAAACAGGGGGCGGATTTCAGCCCCAGCATTTT	CASSKTGGGFQPQHF	NA	TRBD1	TRBV2	TRBJ1-5
TGTGCCAGCAGTGAGGGGACAGGGATTAGCTCCTATAATTCACCCCTCCACTTT	CASSEGTGISSYNSPLHF	NA	TRBD1	TRBV6-1	TRBJ1-6
TGTGCCAGCAGCTCGAGGGGAGGCTACGAGCAGTACTTC	CASSSRGGYEQYF	NA	NA	TRBV5-4	TRBJ2-7
TGTGCCAGCAGTCTGTACAATGAGCAGTTCTTC	CASSLYNEQFF	NA	NA	TRBV27	TRBJ2-1
TGTGCCAGCAGTTTGGTTGGGGGCGCGGGTGAAGCTTTCTTT	CASSLVGGAGEAFF	NA	NA	TRBV28	TRBJ1-1
TGTGCCAGCGCCGTTGCCGGGACTAGTACATATGAGCAGTTCTTC	CASAVAGTSTYEQFF	NA	TRBD2	TRBV28	TRBJ2-1
TGTGCCAGCAGCTTGGGACAGTCGGCAACTAATGAAAAACTGTTTTTT	CASSLGQSATNEKLFF	few	NA	TRBV5-5	TRBJ1-4
TGTGCCAGCAGCAACAACACCGGGACTAGCGGATACAAGACCATTTACAATGAGCAGTTCTTC	CASSNNTGTSGYKTIYNEQFF	NA	NA	TRBV21-1	TRBJ2-1
TGTGCCAGCTCACCACCGACAGAGAATTCACCCCTCCACTTT	CASSPPTENSPLHF	NA	NA	TRBV18	TRBJ1-6
TGTGCCAGCAGGGCACCGGGTAGCACAGATACGCAGTATTTT	CASRAPGSTDTQYF	NA	NA	TRBV6-5	TRBJ2-3
TGTGCCTGGAGTGTAGACTCTCGCTCTGGAAACACCATATATTTT	CAWSVDSRSGNTIYF	NA	NA	TRBV30	TRBJ1-3
TGTGCCAGCTCCAGCGGGGGGGCAGGAGAGACCCAGTACTTC	CASSSGGAGETQYF	NA	TRBD2	TRBV11-3	TRBJ2-5
TGCGCCAGCAGCTTGGGCACCTCCAGGGATGGCTACACCTTC	CASSLGTSRDGYTF	NA	NA	TRBV5-1	TRBJ1-2
TGTGCCAGCAGTTACAGGGGGGCGGGAGTGGGACACAATGAGCAGTTCTTC	CASSYRGAGVGHNEQFF	NA	NA	TRBV6-2/TRBV6-3	TRBJ2-1
TGTGCCAGCAGTTGGGGGACTAGCACCCACGAGCAGTACTTC	CASSWGTSTHEQYF	NA	TRBD2	TRBV27	TRBJ2-7
TGTGCCAGCAGCTTCAGTGGTTCTGGAAACACCATATATTTT	CASSFSGSGNTIYF	NA	NA	TRBV2	TRBJ1-3
TGTGCCAGCAGCTCGACAGGGTTAGGTGAAAAACTGTTTTTT	CASSSTGLGEKLFF	NA	TRBD1	TRBV7-2	TRBJ1-4
TGTGCCAGCAGTTTATCGGGATTTGAAGCTTTCTTT	CASSLSGFEAFF	NA	NA	TRBV28	TRBJ1-1
TGTGCCACCAGTGATTTAAGGGATCTCGGAGGCAGGGGCAATGAGCAGTTCTTC	CATSDLRDLGGRGNEQFF	NA	NA	TRBV24-1	TRBJ2-1